The 15 T cell receptor beta chains reported below all come from one sample, sequenced in a study of identifying expanded T cells in peripheral blood. Assay used: immunoSEQ multiplex PCR; TCRdb lists only in-frame clones, some missing. This table holds about 54,000 clones, about 92% found once. Sequenced material: blood. All receptors derive from a person aged 18 to 75 in good health.

To note about this clone: An end of the junction does not agree with germline; a read error may underlie this. This chain joins TRBV18 and TRBJ1-2, with a possible D match to TRBD1 (6 bases). CDR1 is KGHSH, CDR2 LQKENI, per germline. This CDR3 is 15 amino acids long. The CDR3 region is CASAPPGQDLYGYTF. The DNA for the CDR3 is TGTGCCAGCGCACCCCCGGGACAAGACCTCTATGGCTACACCTTC.

This chain links TRBV7-9 with TRBJ2-1, with a possible D match to TRBD1 (6 bases). The CDR3 is 15 residues long. V was clipped by 1 base and J by 9 bases, with 16 bases between them. Germline CDR1 is SEHNR and CDR2 is FQNEAQ (reference sequence). CDR3 in DNA: TGTGCCAGCAGCTTAGTTCTGGACAGATCGGGTGAGCAGTTCTTC. This gives the protein CASSLVLDRSGEQFF.

This chain connects TRBV28 to TRBJ1-4, with 7 nucleotides matching TRBD1. Germline CDR1 MDHEN, CDR2 SYDVKM. V trimming: 5 bases; J trimming: 8 bases; junction bases outside the gene matches: 8. The CDR3 is made up of 14 amino acids. Here the CDR3 DNA reads TGTGCCAGCAGTCTACAGGGGCCAGGGGAAAAACTGTTTTTT. This sequence encodes CASSLQGPGEKLFF.

A note on this clone: An end of the junction does not agree with germline; a read error may underlie this. V gene TRBV19 combines with J gene TRBJ1-4, with D uncertain. The length of the CDR3 is 11 residues. CDR1 is LNHDA and CDR2 is SQIVND in the germline V gene (reference sequence). The CDR3: CASSDGRRGSF. CDR3 sequence (DNA): TGTGCCAGTAGCGACGGAAGACGTGGATCTTTT.

The rearrangement joins TRBV7-2 to TRBJ2-3, with a weak D call TRBD2 (5 bases). CDR1 is SGHTA, CDR2 FQGNSA, per germline. Trimming left V 1 base short and J 2 bases short, with 13 bases between. The CDR3 spans 16 residues. The CDR3 reads CASSLVGALATDTQYF. The CDR3 bases are TGTGCCAGCAGCTTAGTAGGAGCGCTAGCCACAGATACGCAGTATTTT.

The chain joins TRBV15 to TRBJ2-1; 9 nucleotides match TRBD2. The V gene's germline CDR1 is LNHNV and CDR2 YYDKDF (reference sequence). There are 16 residues in the CDR3. V shed 1 base, J shed 8 bases, and the junction held 9 bases outside the gene matches. The CDR3 nucleotides are TGTGCCACCAGCAGAGGACCAGCGGGGGGTTCGTATGAGCAGTTCTTC. Protein product: CATSRGPAGGSYEQFF.

The J gene is TRBJ2-1, the V gene TRBV19, with 8 bases that match TRBD2. V shed 0 bases and J 5 bases; nucleotides not matched to a gene: 18. There are 20 residues in the CDR3. CDR1 is LNHDA and CDR2 is SQIVND in the germline V gene (reference sequence). CDR3 sequence reads: CASSIDLSWGRTSFDNEQFF. The CDR3 nucleotides are TGTGCCAGTAGTATAGATCTAAGTTGGGGGAGGACTAGCTTCGACAATGAGCAGTTCTTC.

This chain links TRBV7-2 with TRBJ2-1; D is possibly TRBD2 (6 bases). The germline V gene has CDR1 SGHTA and CDR2 FQGNSA. The CDR3 sequence is 19 residues long. The germline V and J ends were trimmed by 4 bases and 0 bases, with 22 bases remaining between them. Written as DNA, the CDR3 is TGTGCCAGCAGCTCCCTATTCTTTGCGGGGCCTAGCTCCTACAATGAGCAGTTCTTC. Translated, it gives CASSSLFFAGPSSYNEQFF.

This clone was seen once. The rearrangement uses TRBV18 and TRBJ2-5, with D tentatively TRBD1 (6 bases). The CDR3 loop spans 16 amino acids. Germline V lookup: CDR1 KGHSH, CDR2 LQKENI. V lost 2 bases and J 2 bases, leaving 15 bases between the germline ends. The CDR3 spells CASSPTTDRRQETQYF. DNA for the CDR3: TGTGCCAGCTCACCAACCACCGACAGGAGGCAAGAGACCCAGTACTTC.

The chain recombines TRBV7-8 with TRBJ2-1; 9 bases agree with TRBD2. Looked up from germline, CDR1 is SGHVS and CDR2 is FQNEAQ. CDR3 length: 15 amino acids. After removal of 5 bases from V and 9 bases from J, the junction contained 11 bases not matched to a gene. The CDR3 DNA sequence: TGTGCCAGCAGCGAAGTCCCCGGGACTAGCCGTGAGCAGTTCTTC. Protein: CASSEVPGTSREQFF. Variable domain in full (rest from reference TRBV7-8 and TRBJ2-1): GAGVSQSPRYKVAKRGQDVALRCDPISGHVSLFWYQQALGQGPEFLTYFQNEAQLDKSGLPSDRFFAERPEGSVSTLKIQRTQQEDSAVYLCASSEVPGTSREQFFGPGTRLTVL.

V is TRBV10-3 and J is TRBJ2-7; TRBD1 is a possible D gene (5 bases). The CDR3 has 15 amino acids. With 4 bases removed from V and 0 bases from J, the gap between germline ends came to 13 bases. Germline V lookup: CDR1 ENHRY, CDR2 SYGVKD. The DNA of the CDR3 is TGTGCCATCAGTGTCGCCAGGGCGAGCTCCTACGAGCAGTACTTC. Its protein product is CAISVARASSYEQYF.

The chain recombines TRBV4-3 with TRBJ2-4; D is uncertain. The CDR3 spans 13 residues. Between the trimmed V and J ends, which lost 0 bases and 9 bases, there was a span of 9 bases. The germline V gene encodes CDR1 LGHNA and CDR2 YSLEER. The CDR3 DNA is TGCGCCAGCAGCCAAGAACGACCGGGCATTCAGTACTTC. It codes for CASSQERPGIQYF.

The V gene is TRBV4-3, the J gene TRBJ2-2; maybe TRBD1 (5 bases). The CDR3 is made up of 18 amino acids. V lost 2 bases and J 0 bases, leaving 16 bases between the germline ends. The germline V gene encodes CDR1 LGHNA and CDR2 YSLEER. For the CDR3, the DNA is TGCGCCAGCAGCCAATTGCTCGTGGGCAGGGCGAACACCGGGGAGCTGTTTTTT. Translating gives CASSQLLVGRANTGELFF.

V usage is TRBV2 and J usage is TRBJ1-5; 12 bases fit TRBD1. Germline CDR1 and CDR2: SNHLY and FYNNEI. CDR3 size: 14 residues. V shed 6 bases, J shed 9 bases, and the junction held 6 bases outside the gene matches. DNA of the CDR3: TGTGCCAGCAGGGGACAGGGGGCGCCCGGGCCCCAGCATTTT. This translates into CASRGQGAPGPQHF.

This chain joins TRBV19 and TRBJ2-4, with D maybe TRBD2 (5 bases). The CDR3 covers 18 residues. CDR1 and CDR2 from the germline V gene are LNHDA and SQIVND (reference sequence). Trimming took 3 bases from V and 3 from J, leaving 21 bases between them. CDR3 sequence: CASSIDYRSDGYKNIQYF. The CDR3 DNA follows: TGTGCCAGTAGTATCGACTACCGATCCGACGGTTACAAAAACATTCAGTACTTC.